Following are 27 T cell receptor beta chains from one sample sequenced in a study of T cell responses to AZD1222 COVID-19 vaccine. TCRdb's table, derived via immunoSEQ multiplex PCR, lists solely in-frame clones and lacks some. The sample shows about 48,000 clones, around 85% of them seen only once. The specimen comprised peripheral blood, sampled 28 days after the second AZD1222 dose. The receptors here all came from an adult who received the AZD1222 COVID-19 vaccine.

This clone occurred once. The rearrangement links TRBV4-2 to TRBJ1-1; TRBD1 might be the D (5 bases). This CDR3 region has 15 residues. Trimming removed 1 base at V and 3 bases at J, with 12 bases between. The germline V gene encodes CDR1 LGHNA and CDR2 YNFKEQ. The CDR3 bases are TGTGCCAGCAGCCAAGTAGCAGGGACGGACACTGAAGCTTTCTTT. Amino acids: CASSQVAGTDTEAFF.

V usage is TRBV28 and J usage is TRBJ2-7; D tentatively fits TRBD1 or TRBD2 (6 bases each). Germline CDR1 reads MDHEN; CDR2 reads SYDVKM. Trimming removed 2 bases at V and 6 bases at J, with 11 bases between. The length of the CDR3 is 13 residues. DNA of the CDR3: TGTGCCAGCAGTTTACCGGGGGCGCCCGAGCAGTACTTC. It codes for CASSLPGAPEQYF.

This rearrangement joins TRBV30 to TRBJ2-7, with TRBD2 matching over 13 bases. From germline, CDR1 is GTSNPN and CDR2 SVGIG (reference sequence). This CDR3 has 15 residues. Trimming took 1 base from V and 3 from J; bases not matched to a gene: 3. The CDR3 here is CAWSGGLAGDYEQYF. Written as DNA, the CDR3 is TGTGCCTGGAGTGGAGGACTAGCGGGAGACTACGAGCAGTACTTC.

The chain combines TRBV7-6 with TRBJ2-3; TRBD2 matches 8 bases. With 1 base clipped from V and 0 bases from J, the junction kept 6 bases outside the gene matches. Germline-derived CDR1 and CDR2 are SGHVS and FNYEAQ. The CDR3 covers 17 residues. The DNA of the CDR3 is TGTGCCAGCAGCTTAGTCGGTTCTAGCGGGAGCACAGATACGCAGTATTTT. It codes for CASSLVGSSGSTDTQYF.

The chain couples TRBV5-1 to TRBJ2-5; 13 positions match TRBD2. Germline loops: CDR1 SGHRS, CDR2 YFSETQ. This CDR3 is 15 amino acids long. V was clipped by 6 bases and J by 7 bases; unmatched bases: 9. The CDR3 here is CASTPGLAGTVTQYF. The DNA for the CDR3 is TGCGCCAGCACCCCGGGACTAGCGGGAACTGTGACCCAGTACTTC.

The chain employs TRBV7-2 and TRBJ2-1; D might be TRBD2 (6 bases). The CDR3 has 16 residues. V gave up 4 bases and J gave up 8 bases, with 21 bases separating them. The germline V gene encodes CDR1 SGHTA and CDR2 FQGNSA. CDR3 region: CASSSTGGSVIYEQFF. The CDR3 DNA is TGTGCCAGCAGCTCCACTGGGGGGAGTGTGATATATGAGCAGTTCTTC.

This clone has more than one count but fewer than ten. V is TRBV7-3 and J is TRBJ2-1; tentatively, D is TRBD2 (5 bases). V gave up 2 bases and J gave up 0 bases, with 5 bases separating them. The CDR3 totals 14 residues. Germline V lookup: CDR1 SGHTA, CDR2 FQGTGA. CDR3 sequence (DNA): TGTGCCAGCAGCTTACGGGGCTCCTACAATGAGCAGTTCTTC. Translating gives CASSLRGSYNEQFF.

CDR3 DNA: TGTGCCTGGAGTGTGGGGGATTCACCCCTCCACTTT. It encodes CAWSVGDSPLHF. V and J are TRBV30 and TRBJ1-6; D is perhaps TRBD1 (5 bases). Germline values: CDR1 GTSNPN, CDR2 SVGIG (reference sequence). The CDR3 totals 12 residues. The V gene lost 0 bases and the J gene lost 8 bases, with 5 bases spanning the gap.

V is TRBV14 and J is TRBJ1-4, with 11 bases that match TRBD1. CDR1 is SGHDN and CDR2 is FVKESK in the germline V gene. Trimming cost V 2 bases and J 7 bases; bases outside gene matches: 3. The CDR3 has 15 amino acids. The chain's CDR3 is CASSQWTGGFEKLFF. As DNA, the CDR3 is TGTGCCAGCAGCCAATGGACAGGGGGCTTTGAAAAACTGTTTTTT. Combining the CDR3 with reference TRBV14 and TRBJ1-4 gives the whole variable domain EAGVTQFPSHSVIEKGQTVTLRCDPISGHDNLYWYRRVMGKEIKFLLHFVKESKQDESGMPNNRFLAERTGGTYSTLKVQPAELEDSGVYFCASSQWTGGFEKLFFGSGTQLSVL.

This sequence joins TRBV27 and TRBJ2-7, with no clear D. Germline CDR1 is MNHEY and CDR2 is SMNVEV (reference sequence). Trimming shortened V by 2 bases and J by 3 bases, and 5 bases separated the two germline ends. The CDR3 has 12 residues. The CDR3 DNA is TGTGCCAGCAGTTTAAGAGGCTACGAGCAGTACTTC. Translated: CASSLRGYEQYF.

The table lists this clone with a count of one. The V and J genes are TRBV28 and TRBJ1-5; D uncertain. Germline-derived CDR1 and CDR2 are MDHEN and SYDVKM. CDR3 size: 13 residues. Trimming left V 8 bases short and J 4 bases short, with 12 bases between. CDR3 bases: TGTGCCAGCCATTCTCGGGCAAATCAGCCCCAGCATTTT. Translating it yields CASHSRANQPQHF. The variable domain in full, completed from reference TRBV28 and TRBJ1-5, reads DVKVTQSSRYLVKRTGEKVFLECVQDMDHENMFWYRQDPGLGLRLIYFSYDVKMKEKGDIPEGYSVSREKKERFSLILESASTNQTSMYLCASHSRANQPQHFGDGTRLSIL.

Worth noting for this clone: Its ends do not fully match the called genes, so a read error is possible. The chain recombines TRBV5-1 with TRBJ2-3; D is possibly TRBD1 (5 bases). Germline CDR1 reads SGHRS; CDR2 reads YFSETQ. The CDR3 spans 15 residues. CDR3 loop: CASNLGRSHTDTQYF. In DNA, the CDR3 is TGCGCCAGCAACTTGGGGCGGAGCCACACAGATACGCAGTATTTT.

V gene TRBV6-5 combines with J gene TRBJ1-1; 7 bases agree with TRBD1. Germline loops: CDR1 MNHEY, CDR2 SVGAGI. The trim removed 6 bases at V and 4 bases at J, leaving 5 bases unmatched. The CDR3 sequence is 13 residues long. The CDR3 is CASSRDRATEAFF. In nucleotides, the CDR3 is TGTGCCAGCAGCCGAGACAGGGCCACTGAAGCTTTCTTT.

This chain joins TRBV6-5 and TRBJ1-5; no definite D call. This CDR3 has 14 residues. Germline loops: CDR1 MNHEY, CDR2 SVGAGI. Trimming pared 7 bases from V and 0 bases from J, leaving 10 bases between. The CDR3 bases are TGTGCCAGCAAACCGGGGTATAGCAATCAGCCCCAGCATTTT. It codes for CASKPGYSNQPQHF.

The genes are TRBV30 and TRBJ1-2; 9 positions agree with TRBD1. The germline gives CDR1 GTSNPN, CDR2 SVGIG (reference sequence). This CDR3 is 12 amino acids long. Trimming took 3 bases from V and 8 from J; bases not matched to a gene: 4. The CDR3 reads CAWRQGAGGYTF. In DNA form, the CDR3 reads TGTGCCTGGAGACAGGGGGCTGGGGGCTACACCTTC.

The rearrangement links TRBV19 to TRBJ1-3, with D unclear. Germline V CDR1 and CDR2: LNHDA, SQIVND (reference sequence). V was shortened by 0 bases and J by 2 bases, with 17 bases between the two germline ends. The CDR3 spans 18 residues. DNA for the CDR3: TGTGCCAGTAGTATAGACGACCGGGCCATGATCACTGGAAACACCATATATTTT. Translated, it gives CASSIDDRAMITGNTIYF.

The V and J genes are TRBV5-1 and TRBJ2-7, with 7 bases aligning to TRBD2. V shed 2 bases and J 2 bases; nucleotides not matched to a gene: 10. This CDR3 region has 16 residues. Germline V lookup: CDR1 SGHRS, CDR2 YFSETQ. CDR3 bases: TGCGCCAGCAGCTTCGTGACTGCTAGCGGAGCCTACGAGCAGTACTTC. Translation: CASSFVTASGAYEQYF.

The V call is TRBV28, the J call TRBJ2-2; D is ambiguous. The CDR3 has 14 amino acids. V was cut by 6 bases and J by 6 bases, with 14 bases left in between. Germline CDR1 reads MDHEN; CDR2 reads SYDVKM. CDR3 sequence reads: CASSSPQYAGELFF. The CDR3 DNA is TGTGCCAGCAGCTCCCCCCAATACGCCGGGGAGCTGTTTTTT.

This chain uses TRBV10-3 with TRBJ2-2; D gene unclear. The CDR3 sequence is 15 residues long. Per the germline V gene, CDR1 is ENHRY and CDR2 is SYGVKD. The germline V and J ends were trimmed by 4 bases and 0 bases, with 9 bases remaining between them. Written as DNA, the CDR3 is TGTGCCATCAGTGGACCCCGATCGAACACCGGGGAGCTGTTTTTT. Translating gives CAISGPRSNTGELFF.

This clone was seen only once. V gene TRBV11-2 combines with J gene TRBJ2-7, with D possibly being TRBD1 or TRBD2 (7 bases each). The CDR3 has 15 residues. V lost 4 bases and J 7 bases, leaving 20 bases between the germline ends. Germline loops: CDR1 SGHAT, CDR2 FQNNGV. CDR3: CASSSRGLAEGEQYF. CDR3 bases: TGTGCCAGCAGCTCTAGGGGGCTAGCGGAAGGGGAGCAGTACTTC.

V usage is TRBV6-4 and J usage is TRBJ2-1; TRBD2 agrees at 8 bases. Germline CDR1 MRHNA, CDR2 SNTAGT. The CDR3 has 15 residues. The trim removed 6 bases at V and 8 bases at J, leaving 12 bases unmatched. CDR3 region: CASSPTSGGFHEQFF. The CDR3 DNA is TGTGCCAGCAGCCCTACTAGCGGTGGATTTCATGAGCAGTTCTTC.

This sequence joins TRBV11-2 and TRBJ1-5; D not resolved. V lost 1 base to trimming and J lost 0 bases, with 10 bases between them. Germline V gene sequence: CDR1 SGHAT, CDR2 FQNNGV. The CDR3 is made up of 16 amino acids. DNA of the CDR3: TGTGCCAGCAGCTTAGGGGCAAGTTATAGCAATCAGCCCCAGCATTTT. Protein: CASSLGASYSNQPQHF.

This sequence joins TRBV7-2 and TRBJ2-3; D remains unclear. V was trimmed by 3 bases and J by 6 bases, leaving 10 bases between them. This CDR3 is 13 amino acids long. From germline, CDR1 is SGHTA and CDR2 FQGNSA. Here the CDR3 reads CASSFEWSDTQYF. CDR3 sequence (DNA): TGTGCCAGCAGCTTTGAGTGGTCCGATACGCAGTATTTT.

This clone was seen only once. This chain joins TRBV5-8 and TRBJ1-3; TRBD1 matches 8 bases. This CDR3 is 17 amino acids long. Germline values: CDR1 SGHTS, CDR2 YDEGEE. The ends lost 3 bases at V and 0 bases at J; junction bases unmatched: 8. The CDR3 loop reads CASSYDRGPDSGNTIYF. For the CDR3, the DNA is TGTGCCAGCAGCTACGACAGGGGTCCCGACTCTGGAAACACCATATATTTT. Full variable domain (outside the CDR3, taken from reference TRBV5-8 and TRBJ1-3): EAGVTQSPTHLIKTRGQQATLRCSPISGHTSVYWYQQALGLGLQFLLWYDEGEERNRGNFPPRFSGRQFPNYSSELNVNALELEDSALYLCASSYDRGPDSGNTIYFGEGSWLTVV.

The genes are TRBV6-7 and TRBJ2-7, with D maybe TRBD1 (5 bases). TRBV6-7 belongs to the ORF category, with a function that is uncertain. The length of the CDR3 is 16 residues. V was clipped by 0 bases and J by 6 bases, with 18 bases between them. Here the CDR3 reads CASSYSSREESIEQYF. The CDR3, as DNA: TGTGCCAGCAGTTACTCGAGCAGGGAAGAAAGTATCGAGCAGTACTTC.

The chain recombines TRBV4-1 with TRBJ1-2; D call uncertain. V was pared by 5 bases and J by 3 bases, with 16 bases between. CDR1 MGHRA and CDR2 YSYEKL come from the germline V gene. The CDR3 has 15 amino acids. CDR3: CASSSQTETHYGYTF. CDR3 DNA: TGCGCCAGCAGCTCGCAGACGGAAACCCACTATGGCTACACCTTC.

The chain uses TRBV28 and TRBJ2-3; 10 nucleotides line up with TRBD1. From germline, CDR1 is MDHEN and CDR2 SYDVKM. The trim removed 6 bases at V and 4 bases at J, leaving 10 bases unmatched. This CDR3 spans 16 amino acids. The CDR3 region is CASSSRDRGGADTQYF. The CDR3 DNA follows: TGTGCCAGCAGCTCCCGGGACAGGGGAGGGGCAGATACGCAGTATTTT.